The rows below give T cell receptor beta chains drawn from one sample of a study of identical twins. Using its own MiXCR run on the 5' RACE reads, TCRdb lists one record per CDR3 protein. In the table there are 140,000 to 150,000 distinct CDR3 sequences, approximately 4% of which are singletons. The sequenced sample consisted of memory T cells sorted from blood. The receptors here all came from a man between 18 and 29 years old in good health. The CDR3 runs from the conserved cysteine through the conserved F or W. Fields, in order: D gene, V gene, J gene, clone size, CDR3 protein, CDR3 DNA. A D gene is named only where the DNA matches it firmly. A clone size is listed for some rows: how often the clone was seen (once, few, many), or a class if it is expanded.

NA,TRBV7-2,TRBJ2-2,NA,CASSLATRLLSGELFF,TGTGCCAGCAGCTTAGCAACCCGGCTGCTGAGTGGGGAGCTGTTTTTT
TRBD2,TRBV12-3/TRBV12-4,TRBJ2-5,many,CANRRREGGETQYF,TGTGCCAACAGGCGTCGGGAGGGCGGAGAGACCCAGTACTTC
NA,TRBV4-2,TRBJ2-3,many,CASSQGQGGDTQYF,TGTGCCAGCAGCCAGGGGCAGGGTGGCGATACGCAGTATTTT
NA,TRBV6-1,TRBJ1-1,NA,CASTPGLNTEAFF,TGTGCCAGCACCCCGGGGCTGAACACTGAAGCTTTCTTT
NA,TRBV27,TRBJ2-1,many,CASSPLTLSYNEQFF,TGTGCCAGCAGCCCCTTGACCCTCTCCTACAATGAGCAGTTCTTC
NA,TRBV12-3/TRBV12-4,TRBJ2-1,many,CASSWGQGFYNEQFF,TGTGCCAGCAGTTGGGGCCAGGGGTTCTACAATGAGCAGTTCTTC
NA,TRBV6-5,TRBJ2-3,many,CASSYRARDSNTDTQYF,TGTGCCAGCAGTTACAGAGCAAGGGACTCAAACACAGATACGCAGTATTTT
NA,TRBV12-3/TRBV12-4,TRBJ1-2,many,CASSLALDHGYTF,TGTGCCAGCAGTTTAGCCCTAGACCATGGCTACACCTTC
NA,TRBV5-1,TRBJ2-5,many,CASSPGTARETQYF,TGCGCCAGCAGCCCCGGGACTGCCAGGGAGACCCAGTACTTC
TRBD1,TRBV6-5,TRBJ2-5,many,CASSYSNPYRGQETQYF,TGTGCCAGCAGTTACTCGAATCCCTACAGGGGTCAAGAGACCCAGTACTTC
TRBD2,TRBV9,TRBJ2-3,many,CASSAGLSTDTQYF,TGTGCCAGCAGCGCGGGACTATCCACAGATACGCAGTATTTT
NA,TRBV29-1,TRBJ1-1,many,CSVGDTEAFF,TGCAGCGTAGGGGACACTGAAGCTTTCTTT
TRBD2,TRBV5-6,TRBJ2-3,many,CASSLLQLAGGRPDTQYF,TGTGCCAGCAGCCTCTTACAGCTAGCGGGAGGACGCCCAGATACGCAGTATTTT
TRBD1,TRBV5-1,TRBJ2-1,many,CASSRGQGSYNEQFF,TGCGCCAGCAGCAGAGGACAGGGCTCCTACAATGAGCAGTTCTTC
NA,TRBV30,TRBJ1-2,many,CAWRPQQGVTYGYTF,TGTGCCTGGAGGCCCCAACAGGGAGTTACCTATGGCTACACCTTC
TRBD1,TRBV20-1,TRBJ1-1,many,CSAPRDRRDTEAFF,TGCAGTGCACCTCGGGACAGAAGGGACACTGAAGCTTTCTTT
TRBD1,TRBV3-1,TRBJ2-7,many,CASSQDGPGTAYEQYF,TGTGCCAGCAGCCAAGATGGTCCCGGGACAGCCTACGAGCAGTACTTC
TRBD1,TRBV7-2,TRBJ2-5,many,CASSLVTGNRETQYF,TGTGCCAGCAGCTTAGTGACAGGGAATCGGGAGACCCAGTACTTC
NA,TRBV27,TRBJ2-1,NA,CASTYKVGVVGRQFF,TGTGCCAGCACCTACAAGGTAGGGGTCGTCGGACGGCAGTTCTTC
NA,TRBV27,TRBJ2-3,many,CASGVATQYF,TGTGCCAGCGGTGTGGCTACGCAGTATTTT
TRBD1,TRBV12-3/TRBV12-4,TRBJ1-6,many,CASSLGTANSPLHF,TGTGCCAGCAGTCTCGGGACAGCTAATTCACCCCTCCACTTT
TRBD1,TRBV4-2,TRBJ1-1,many,CASSRDRATEAFF,TGTGCCAGCAGCCGGGACAGGGCGACTGAAGCTTTCTTT
NA,TRBV30,TRBJ2-3,NA,CAFDSGSTDTQYF,TGTGCCTTCGATTCTGGCAGCACAGATACGCAGTATTTT
NA,TRBV10-3,TRBJ1-6,many,CAISTKNNSPLHF,TGTGCCATCAGCACTAAAAATAATTCACCCCTCCACTTT
NA,TRBV18,TRBJ1-6,NA,CASSPGIDGDVSPLHF,TGTGCCAGCTCACCTGGAATTGACGGGGATGTGTCACCCCTCCACTTT
NA,TRBV20-1,TRBJ2-1,many,CSAGRALANEQFF,TGCAGTGCGGGGCGGGCACTAGCTAATGAGCAGTTCTTC
NA,TRBV20-1,TRBJ1-5,many,CSARPGSSNQPQHF,TGCAGTGCTAGGCCAGGGAGTAGCAATCAGCCCCAGCATTTT
NA,TRBV6-1,TRBJ2-7,many,CASSVIQGGAYEQYF,TGTGCCAGCAGCGTTATTCAGGGGGGAGCCTACGAGCAGTACTTC
TRBD2,TRBV10-3,TRBJ2-1,many,CAISAGTSGTWRYNEQFF,TGTGCCATCAGTGCCGGGACTAGCGGGACGTGGCGCTACAATGAGCAGTTCTTC
TRBD1,TRBV29-1,TRBJ2-1,many,CSVARSTGYNEQFF,TGCAGCGTCGCCCGTTCGACAGGGTACAATGAGCAGTTCTTC
NA,TRBV9,TRBJ2-1,once,CASSARGGYNEQFF,TGTGCCAGCAGCGCTAGGGGCGGATACAATGAGCAGTTCTTC
NA,TRBV5-1,TRBJ1-1,many,CASSLRGPSEAFF,TGCGCCAGCAGCTTGAGGGGACCCTCTGAAGCTTTCTTT
NA,TRBV20-1,TRBJ1-6,many,CSARGSGTDNNSPLHF,TGCAGTGCTAGAGGGTCGGGGACGGATAATAATTCACCCCTCCACTTT
NA,TRBV20-1,TRBJ2-2,many,CSAIGGGRWGGELFF,TGCAGTGCCATCGGCGGCGGAAGATGGGGCGGGGAGCTGTTTTTT
TRBD1,TRBV5-1,TRBJ2-4,many,CASKNTGAALKNIQYF,TGCGCCAGCAAAAATACAGGGGCCGCCCTCAAAAACATTCAGTACTTC
NA,TRBV19,TRBJ1-1,many,CASSPGSNTEAFF,TGTGCCAGTAGTCCGGGATCGAACACTGAAGCTTTCTTT
NA,TRBV28,TRBJ2-1,many,CASSFPPGSRGAYNEQFF,TGTGCCAGCAGTTTCCCCCCCGGTTCTCGGGGTGCCTACAATGAGCAGTTCTTC
TRBD2,TRBV20-1,TRBJ2-1,many,CSATLAANNEQFF,TGCAGTGCAACACTAGCGGCCAATAATGAGCAGTTCTTC
NA,TRBV7-6,TRBJ1-3,many,CASSRGRPFSGNTIYF,TGTGCCAGCAGCCGGGGGAGACCCTTCTCTGGAAACACCATATATTTT